The entry that follows covers one T cell receptor (beta chain) sequence. The data were taken from a study of blood T cell repertoires in COVID-19. Here immunoSEQ multiplex PCR was the method, and the copy in TCRdb shows in-frame clones only, minus some. In the table there are under 35,000 clones, about nine tenths of which are singletons. The germline gives CDR1 LNHDA, CDR2 SQIVND (reference sequence). The CDR3 sequence is 15 residues long. V shed 5 bases, J shed 7 bases, and the junction held 10 bases outside the gene matches. This sequence joins TRBV19 and TRBJ2-1; 8 bases match TRBD2. The sequencing sample was made of peripheral blood. The TCR was taken from a human donor in a cohort sampled during active COVID-19. CDR3 residues: CASSPAGVFGNEQFF. The CDR3, as DNA: TGTGCCAGTAGTCCAGCGGGGGTGTTTGGTAATGAGCAGTTCTTC.